The rows below give T cell receptor beta chains drawn from one sample of a study of blood T cell repertoires in COVID-19. Clones were sequenced by immunoSEQ multiplex PCR, and TCRdb holds only the in-frame ones, with some missing. The sample consists of roughly 230,000 clones, 65% to 90% of them appearing once. The specimen was peripheral blood. Source of these receptors: a woman aged 50 to 60 with acute or convalescent COVID-19. CDR3s include the opening cysteine and the closing phenylalanine or tryptophan. Fields, in order: J gene, V gene, D gene, clone size, CDR3 DNA, CDR3 protein. D genes are given only for firm matches. Only part of the rows carry a size: once, few, many, or a class if the clone is expanded.

J: TRBJ2-5; V: TRBV5-4; D: TRBD2; size: -; DNA: TGTGCCAGCAGCTTACGACTAGCGGGGGAAGAGACCCAGTACTTC; CDR3: CASSLRLAGEETQYF
J: TRBJ1-4; V: TRBV28; D: TRBD1; size: -; DNA: TGTGCCAGCATAGGACAGGGGGCAAATGAAAAACTGTTTTTT; CDR3: CASIGQGANEKLFF
J: TRBJ2-1; V: TRBV5-1; D: -; size: -; DNA: TGCGCCAGCAGCTTGGGAGGGGGTTCCTACAATGAGCAGTTCTTC; CDR3: CASSLGGGSYNEQFF
J: TRBJ1-4; V: TRBV29-1; D: -; size: -; DNA: TGCAGCGTTGAAGTGGGCAGAACAGAAGCTAATGAAAAACTGTTTTTT; CDR3: CSVEVGRTEANEKLFF
J: TRBJ1-4; V: TRBV6-2/TRBV6-3; D: -; size: once; DNA: TGTGCCAGCAGTTACGCGCGGGACAAACTGTTTTTT; CDR3: CASSYARDKLFF
J: TRBJ2-1; V: TRBV19; D: TRBD2; size: -; DNA: TGTGCCAGTAGTTGGAGCGGGAGGGACAATGAGCAGTTCTTC; CDR3: CASSWSGRDNEQFF
J: TRBJ2-7; V: TRBV7-8; D: TRBD1; size: -; DNA: TGTGCCAGCAGCACAAGGGACAGGGAGCTCTACGAGCAGTACTTC; CDR3: CASSTRDRELYEQYF
J: TRBJ2-2; V: TRBV7-3; D: -; size: -; DNA: TGTGCCAGCAGCTCCCGGGCCGGGGAGCTGTTTTTT; CDR3: CASSSRAGELFF
J: TRBJ1-1; V: TRBV4-3; D: -; size: -; DNA: TGCGCCAGCAGCCAAGGCCGTAGTTGGAACACTGAAGCTTTCTTT; CDR3: CASSQGRSWNTEAFF
J: TRBJ1-2; V: TRBV28; D: TRBD1; size: -; DNA: TGTGCCAGCAGAGCGACAGGGGGTCCCTATGGCTACACCTTC; CDR3: CASRATGGPYGYTF
J: TRBJ2-1; V: TRBV28; D: -; size: -; DNA: TGTGCCAGCAGTGGCGCCTGGAGACGGGATGAGCATGAGCAGTTCTTC; CDR3: CASSGAWRRDEHEQFF
J: TRBJ1-1; V: TRBV28; D: -; size: -; DNA: TGTGCCAGCAGTGCCGCCGAGGTGGGGGCCGACACTGAAGCTTTCTTT; CDR3: CASSAAEVGADTEAFF
J: TRBJ2-5; V: TRBV7-2; D: -; size: -; DNA: TGTGCCAGCACAACAGCTTACCAAGAGACCCAGTACTTC; CDR3: CASTTAYQETQYF
J: TRBJ2-2; V: TRBV2; D: TRBD2; size: -; DNA: TGTGCCAGCAGTCGGGCGGGAGGGCGTAACGCGGAGCTGTTTTTT; CDR3: CASSRAGGRNAELFF
J: TRBJ2-7; V: TRBV14; D: TRBD1; size: few; DNA: TGTGCCAGCAGCCGGACAGGGGGGGTCGAGCAGTACTTC; CDR3: CASSRTGGVEQYF
J: TRBJ1-4; V: TRBV18; D: -; size: -; DNA: TGTGCCAGCTCAAGATGGACAGTGCCTAATGAAAAACTGTTTTTT; CDR3: CASSRWTVPNEKLFF
J: TRBJ2-7; V: TRBV5-6; D: TRBD1; size: -; DNA: TGTGCCAGCAGCTTGATGGGCCGGGACAGGTTCTACGAGCAGTACTTC; CDR3: CASSLMGRDRFYEQYF
J: TRBJ1-6; V: TRBV9; D: -; size: -; DNA: TGTGCCAGCAGCGAACAGCCGGGGAATTGGAATTCACCCCTCCACTTT; CDR3: CASSEQPGNWNSPLHF
J: TRBJ1-6; V: TRBV10-1; D: TRBD1; size: -; DNA: TGCGCCAGCAGTGGAGGGGACAGGGATAGTCCGGACTCACCCCTCCACTTT; CDR3: CASSGGDRDSPDSPLHF
J: TRBJ2-7; V: TRBV12-3/TRBV12-4; D: TRBD2; size: -; DNA: TGTGCCAGCAGTTTTGAGGGAGGGGAGCAGTACTTC; CDR3: CASSFEGGEQYF
J: TRBJ2-2; V: TRBV7-2; D: -; size: -; DNA: TGTGCCAGCAGCTCGGCACAGTGGACCGGGGAGCTGTTTTTT; CDR3: CASSSAQWTGELFF
J: TRBJ2-2; V: TRBV28; D: -; size: -; DNA: TGTGCCAGCAGTTTAACGGGAGACACCGGGGAGCTGTTTTTT; CDR3: CASSLTGDTGELFF
J: TRBJ2-7; V: TRBV7-2; D: -; size: -; DNA: TGTGCCATCCCAAGGGTGGGAGCCTCCTACGAGCAGTACTTC; CDR3: CAIPRVGASYEQYF
J: TRBJ2-1; V: TRBV29-1; D: TRBD2; size: -; DNA: TGCAGCGTTGTGGGAGGACTAGCGGGAGAATTAACGTCCTCCTACAATGAGCAGTTCTTC; CDR3: CSVVGGLAGELTSSYNEQFF
J: TRBJ2-2; V: TRBV6-2/TRBV6-3; D: TRBD2; size: -; DNA: TGTGCCAGCAGTTACTCGACGGCGGGGGTACACACCGGGGAGCTGTTTTTT; CDR3: CASSYSTAGVHTGELFF
J: TRBJ2-7; V: TRBV28; D: TRBD1; size: -; DNA: TGTGCCAGCAGTTCGGGACAGGGTGGGTACGAGCAGTACTTC; CDR3: CASSSGQGGYEQYF
J: TRBJ2-3; V: TRBV7-2; D: -; size: -; DNA: TGTGCCAGCAGCTTAGTCGGCGGGCGAACAGATACGCAGTATTTT; CDR3: CASSLVGGRTDTQYF
J: TRBJ1-1; V: TRBV12-3/TRBV12-4; D: -; size: -; DNA: TGTGCCAGCAGTTTAGGTGTAGAAGCTTTCTTT; CDR3: CASSLGVEAFF
J: TRBJ2-3; V: TRBV6-2/TRBV6-3; D: TRBD2; size: -; DNA: TGTGCCAGCAGTCGGTGGACTAGCGGGGATGGAGATACGCAGTATTTT; CDR3: CASSRWTSGDGDTQYF
J: TRBJ2-1; V: TRBV7-9; D: TRBD2; size: -; DNA: TGTGCCAGCAGCGGCGAGCGGGGCTCCTACAATGAGCAGTTCTTC; CDR3: CASSGERGSYNEQFF
J: TRBJ1-4; V: TRBV5-1; D: -; size: few; DNA: TGCGCCAGCAGTCCGGCGGGTACCAATGAAAAACTGTTTTTT; CDR3: CASSPAGTNEKLFF
J: TRBJ1-2; V: TRBV6-5; D: TRBD1; size: -; DNA: TGTGCCAGCAGTCGGACAGGGGATTATGGCTACACCTTC; CDR3: CASSRTGDYGYTF
J: TRBJ2-2; V: TRBV7-8; D: TRBD2; size: -; DNA: TGTGCCAGCAGCTTAGCGGTCGGGGGGGGCGCCGGGGAGCTGTTTTTT; CDR3: CASSLAVGGGAGELFF
J: TRBJ2-7; V: TRBV7-8; D: TRBD1; size: -; DNA: TGTGCCAGCAGCTCCCGGCCACTGACAGGGCCCTACGAGCAGTACTTC; CDR3: CASSSRPLTGPYEQYF
J: TRBJ2-2; V: TRBV3-1/TRBV3-2; D: TRBD2; size: -; DNA: TGTGCCAGCAGCCCCCCTTTCGGACTAGCGGGGTTCCACACCGGGGAGCTGTTTTTT; CDR3: CASSPPFGLAGFHTGELFF
J: TRBJ2-2; V: TRBV7-9; D: -; size: -; DNA: TGTGCCAGCAGCGCACTTTGGGCAGCGAACACCGGGGAGCTGTTTTTT; CDR3: CASSALWAANTGELFF
J: TRBJ1-5; V: TRBV5-6; D: TRBD1; size: -; DNA: TGTGCCAGCAGCCTAGGTGGACAGGGGGGGACTCAGCCCCAGCATTTT; CDR3: CASSLGGQGGTQPQHF
J: TRBJ2-7; V: TRBV25-1; D: TRBD2; size: -; DNA: TGTGCCAGCAGTGAATCCCGGCTAGCGGGACTTTACGAGCAGTACTTC; CDR3: CASSESRLAGLYEQYF
J: TRBJ2-7; V: TRBV6-5; D: TRBD2; size: -; DNA: TGTGCCAGCAGTTCCGGCGGGAGAGGCTACGAGCAGTACTTC; CDR3: CASSSGGRGYEQYF
J: TRBJ1-1; V: TRBV6-2/TRBV6-3; D: -; size: many; DNA: TGTGCCAGCAGTTACCAGGGTCCGAGAGGGAACACTGAAGCTTTCTTT; CDR3: CASSYQGPRGNTEAFF
J: TRBJ2-1; V: TRBV4-1; D: TRBD2; size: -; DNA: TGCGCCAGCAGCCGCAGCCCCGGGCGGCGGGAGGGCCACAATGAGCAGTTCTTC; CDR3: CASSRSPGRREGHNEQFF
J: TRBJ2-7; V: TRBV5-5; D: -; size: -; DNA: TGTGCCAGCTATGATCAGGGATCCTACGAGCAGTACTTC; CDR3: CASYDQGSYEQYF
J: TRBJ2-3; V: TRBV5-1; D: TRBD1; size: -; DNA: TGCGCCAGCAGCTTAGGACAGGGGAGCACAGATACGCAGTATTTT; CDR3: CASSLGQGSTDTQYF
J: TRBJ2-1; V: TRBV19; D: TRBD2; size: -; DNA: TGTGCCAGTAGTAGGAGGGCTAGCGGGAGTTTCTATGAGCAGTTCTTC; CDR3: CASSRRASGSFYEQFF
J: TRBJ1-5; V: TRBV27; D: TRBD1; size: -; DNA: TGTGCCAGCAGTCCCAGGGGGGATCAGCCCCAGCATTTT; CDR3: CASSPRGDQPQHF
J: TRBJ1-4; V: TRBV28; D: -; size: -; DNA: TGTGCCACCACCGTCGGTAGTGAAAAACTGTTTTTT; CDR3: CATTVGSEKLFF
J: TRBJ2-5; V: TRBV11-2; D: -; size: -; DNA: TGTGCCAGCAGCTCCCCCCTGACCCAGTACTTC; CDR3: CASSSPLTQYF
J: TRBJ2-3; V: TRBV5-6; D: -; size: -; DNA: TGTGCCAGCAGCTTATACAGAGAAATCACAGATACGCAGTATTTT; CDR3: CASSLYREITDTQYF